The 15 T cell receptor beta chains reported below all come from one sample, sequenced in a study of blood T cells in healthy people across ages. The use of a sample-barcoded 5' primer and a J-beta primer mix characterized a second PCR of roughly 7 to 12 cycles. TCRdb passed the 5' RACE reads through MiXCR, listing each CDR3 protein once. The repertoire holds about 1.5 million distinct CDR3 sequences, with about 45% as singletons. Specimen: blood. Receptors were obtained from a woman younger than 30 in good health.

This clonotype was observed many times. J is TRBJ2-3 and V is TRBV6-5, with a weak D call TRBD1 (5 bases). Trimming took 7 bases from V and 9 from J, leaving 20 bases between them. The CDR3 runs 14 residues. Germline CDR1 is MNHEY and CDR2 is SVGAGI. The DNA of the CDR3 is TGTGCCAGCAAAAGGGGCTCGAGTACAGGCACGCAGTATTTT. It encodes CASKRGSSTGTQYF.

The chain recombines TRBV7-9 with TRBJ2-7, with D tentatively TRBD2 (5 bases). The germline V and J ends were trimmed by 5 bases and 0 bases, with 23 bases remaining between them. The CDR3 contains 18 residues. Germline CDR1 reads SEHNR; CDR2 reads FQNEAQ (reference sequence). CDR3: CASSKAAFLAQSSYEQYF. The CDR3 DNA reads as TGTGCCAGCAGCAAAGCTGCCTTCCTAGCACAGAGCTCCTACGAGCAGTACTTC.

This sequence joins TRBV5-6 and TRBJ2-1, with 7 bases identical to TRBD1. The CDR3 runs to 16 residues. V was pared by 4 bases and J by 3 bases, with 10 bases of the junction left unmatched. Germline CDR1 is SGHDT and CDR2 is YYEEEE. The CDR3 loop is CASSEVTGVDYNEQFF. CDR3 in DNA: TGTGCCAGCAGCGAAGTAACAGGGGTGGACTACAATGAGCAGTTCTTC.

The rearrangement links TRBV20-1 to TRBJ1-2; D is perhaps TRBD1 (5 bases). V lost 0 bases to trimming and J lost 4 bases, with 24 bases between them. The CDR3 consists of 18 residues. The V gene's germline CDR1 is DFQATT and CDR2 SNEGSKA (reference sequence). The CDR3 here is CSARDFMKRGERVYGYTF. CDR3 sequence (DNA): TGCAGTGCTAGAGATTTCATGAAACGGGGGGAAAGGGTCTATGGCTACACCTTC.

Ten or more counts support this clonotype. This sequence joins TRBV4-3 and TRBJ1-2, with 7 nucleotides matching TRBD1. The CDR3 extends over 14 amino acids. V lost 1 base, J lost 4 bases, and 3 bases stayed unmatched. Germline CDR1 is LGHNA and CDR2 is YSLEER. The CDR3 DNA reads TGCGCCAGCAGCCAAGTCGCAGGGGGCTATGGCTACACCTTC. This codes for CASSQVAGGYGYTF.

The chain joins TRBV6-2 or TRBV6-3 to TRBJ1-1, with unresolved D. Trimming left V 2 bases short and J 6 bases short, with 13 bases between. CDR1 is MNHEY, CDR2 SVGEGT, per germline. This CDR3 has 14 residues. This CDR3 reads CASSYGQWDPEAFF. CDR3 in DNA: TGTGCCAGCAGTTACGGGCAGTGGGATCCTGAAGCTTTCTTT.

About this clonotype: Germline and junction disagree at one end, which may indicate a read error. V gene TRBV3-1 combines with J gene TRBJ2-7; D gene uncertain. This CDR3 is 14 amino acids long. The germline gives CDR1 LGHDT, CDR2 YNNKEL (reference sequence). The CDR3: CASSQGWLSSEQYF. In DNA form, the CDR3 reads TGTGCCAGCAGCCAAGGGTGGCTTTCCTCCGAGCAGTACTTC.

The rearrangement links TRBV20-1 to TRBJ2-7, with 11 bases fitting TRBD2. Germline lookup yields CDR1 DFQATT and CDR2 SNEGSKA (reference sequence). The CDR3 is made up of 17 amino acids. V trimming: 6 bases; J trimming: 2 bases; junction bases outside the gene matches: 15. DNA for the CDR3: TGCAGTGCAGAGGGACTAGCGGAGTCCCCTGCGCCCTACGAGCAGTACTTC. It yields the protein CSAEGLAESPAPYEQYF.

This chain links TRBV7-9 with TRBJ2-1, with a tentative D call TRBD2 (5 bases). Germline assignment: CDR1 SEHNR and CDR2 FQNEAQ (reference sequence). The CDR3 covers 14 residues. Trimming stripped 5 bases from V and 9 bases from J, with 17 bases between. This CDR3 reads CASSQSGGPGEQFF. The CDR3 DNA follows: TGTGCCAGCAGCCAGAGCGGCGGTCCGGGTGAGCAGTTCTTC.

This clonotype was seen a single time. This rearrangement joins TRBV12-3 or TRBV12-4 to TRBJ2-5; D might be TRBD2 (6 bases). The CDR3 extends over 14 amino acids. The germline V and J ends were trimmed by 5 bases and 3 bases, with 13 bases remaining between them. The CDR3 nucleotides read TGTGCCAGCAGTCCCCGCGGGATCGAAGAGACCCAGTACTTC. The encoded protein is CASSPRGIEETQYF.

The CDR3 reads CASSYRLTPEQYF. CDR3 nucleotides: TGTGCCAGCAGCTATCGACTCACGCCCGAGCAGTACTTC. V usage is TRBV7-9 and J usage is TRBJ2-7; D unclear. Trimming pared 4 bases from V and 6 bases from J, leaving 13 bases between. Looked up from germline, CDR1 is SEHNR and CDR2 is FQNEAQ (reference sequence). CDR3 size: 13 residues. Based on the CDR3 plus reference TRBV7-9 and TRBJ2-7, the full variable domain is DTGVSQNPRHKITKRGQNVTFRCDPISEHNRLYWYRQTLGQGPEFLTYFQNEAQLEKSRLLSDRFSAERPKGSFSTLEIQRTEQGDSAMYLCASSYRLTPEQYFGPGTRLTVT.

This clonotype was counted only a few times. The chain has TRBV7-9 and TRBJ2-1; possible D gene TRBD2, 6 bases. The V end was cut by 5 bases, the J end by 0 bases, with 17 bases between. The CDR3 has 17 amino acids. CDR1 is SEHNR, CDR2 FQNEAQ, per germline (reference sequence). The CDR3, as DNA: TGTGCCAGCAGCGACACCGGGGGTCCAAGCTCCTACAATGAGCAGTTCTTC. It is translated as CASSDTGGPSSYNEQFF. Full variable domain (missing parts from reference TRBV7-9 and TRBJ2-1): DTGVSQNPRHKITKRGQNVTFRCDPISEHNRLYWYRQTLGQGPEFLTYFQNEAQLEKSRLLSDRFSAERPKGSFSTLEIQRTEQGDSAMYLCASSDTGGPSSYNEQFFGPGTRLTVL.

This clonotype was seen once. The chain joins TRBV20-1 to TRBJ1-4; the D gene is possibly TRBD1 (6 bases). Germline V gene lookup returns CDR1 DFQATT and CDR2 SNEGSKA (reference sequence). The CDR3 spans 13 residues. Trimming took 3 bases from V and 6 from J, leaving 11 bases between them. DNA for the CDR3: TGCAGTGCTAGTGCAGGGGCGGATGAAAAACTGTTTTTT. It specifies CSASAGADEKLFF.

This clonotype was counted between two and nine times. The chain employs TRBV5-1 and TRBJ1-1; TRBD1 might be the D (5 bases). With 0 bases removed from V and 8 bases from J, the gap between germline ends came to 14 bases. CDR1 and CDR2 from the germline V gene are SGHRS and YFSETQ. CDR3 length equals 14 residues. The CDR3 protein is CASSLAGDRSEAFF. The DNA of the CDR3 is TGCGCCAGCAGCTTGGCGGGAGACAGATCAGAAGCTTTCTTT.

This clonotype was recorded only once. The rearrangement joins TRBV12-3 or TRBV12-4 to TRBJ2-1; D remains ambiguous. V gave up 8 bases and J gave up 2 bases, with 10 bases separating them. CDR3 size: 13 residues. The CDR3, as DNA: TGTGCCAGCGCGCGGAATCCCTACAATGAGCAGTTCTTC. The encoded protein is CASARNPYNEQFF.